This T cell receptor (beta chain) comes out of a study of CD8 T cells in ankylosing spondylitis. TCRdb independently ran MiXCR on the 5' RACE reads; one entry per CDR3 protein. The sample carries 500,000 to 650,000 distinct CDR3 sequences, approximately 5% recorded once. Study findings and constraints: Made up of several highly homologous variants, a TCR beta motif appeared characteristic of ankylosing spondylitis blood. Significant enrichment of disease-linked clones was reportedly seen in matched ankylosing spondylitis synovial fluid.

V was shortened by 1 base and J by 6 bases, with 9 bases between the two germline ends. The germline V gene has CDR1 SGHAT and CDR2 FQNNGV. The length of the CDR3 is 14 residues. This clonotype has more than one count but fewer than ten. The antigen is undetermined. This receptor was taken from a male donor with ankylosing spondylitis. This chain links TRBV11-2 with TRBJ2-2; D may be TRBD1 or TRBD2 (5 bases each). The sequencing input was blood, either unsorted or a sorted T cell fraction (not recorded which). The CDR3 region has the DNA TGTGCCAGCAGCTTAGTACGGGGCTCCGGGGAGCTGTTTTTT. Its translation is CASSLVRGSGELFF.